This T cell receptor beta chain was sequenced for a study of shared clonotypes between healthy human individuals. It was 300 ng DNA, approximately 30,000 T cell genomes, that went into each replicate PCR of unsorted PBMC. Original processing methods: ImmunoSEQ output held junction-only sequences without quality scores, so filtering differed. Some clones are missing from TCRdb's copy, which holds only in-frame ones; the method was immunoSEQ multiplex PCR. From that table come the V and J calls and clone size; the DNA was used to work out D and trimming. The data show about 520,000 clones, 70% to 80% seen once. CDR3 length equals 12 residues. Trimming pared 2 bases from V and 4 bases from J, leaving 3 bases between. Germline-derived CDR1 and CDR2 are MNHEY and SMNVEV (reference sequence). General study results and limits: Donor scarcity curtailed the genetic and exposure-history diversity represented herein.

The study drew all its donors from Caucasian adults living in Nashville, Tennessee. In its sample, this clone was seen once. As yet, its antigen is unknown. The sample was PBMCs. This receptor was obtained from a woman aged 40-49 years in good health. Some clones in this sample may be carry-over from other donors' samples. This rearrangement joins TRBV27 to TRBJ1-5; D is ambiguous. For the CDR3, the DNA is TGTGCCAGCAGTTTACTAAATCAGCCCCAGCATTTT. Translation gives CASSLLNQPQHF.